Following are 14 T cell receptor beta chains from one sample sequenced in a study of long-term antiretroviral therapy in people with HIV. With survey level as its setting, the immunoSEQ assay was v3.0. TCRdb's table, derived via immunoSEQ multiplex PCR, lists solely in-frame clones and lacks some. Among approximately 24,000 clones listed, approximately 80% were seen once. The sequences come from unsorted PBMCs, collected 1.1 years before starting antiretroviral therapy. All receptors derive from a woman aged 30 to 39 with HIV.

The chain recombines TRBV9 with TRBJ2-3, with D perhaps TRBD2 (7 bases). The CDR3 is 15 residues long. Germline CDR1 reads SGDLS; CDR2 reads YYNGEE. Trimming cost V 0 bases and J 4 bases, with 12 bases left between them. CDR3 loop: CASSVAGGQPDTQYF. In nucleotides, the CDR3 is TGTGCCAGCAGCGTAGCGGGGGGCCAGCCAGATACGCAGTATTTT.

The chain carries TRBV7-8 and TRBJ2-5; possibly TRBD2 for D (5 bases). Germline CDR1 is SGHVS and CDR2 is FQNEAQ. The CDR3 has 13 amino acids. The germline V and J ends were trimmed by 1 base and 5 bases, with 8 bases remaining between them. The CDR3 reads CASSLDRGETQYF. The DNA of the CDR3 is TGTGCCAGCAGCTTAGACAGAGGGGAGACCCAGTACTTC.

This sequence joins TRBV15 and TRBJ1-2; 9 nucleotides agree with TRBD1. CDR1 is LNHNV, CDR2 YYDKDF, per germline (reference sequence). V gave up 0 bases and J gave up 2 bases; unmatched junction bases: 4. The length of the CDR3 is 16 residues. CDR3: CATSRDRDRVNYGYTF. The CDR3 bases are TGTGCCACCAGCAGAGATAGGGACAGGGTCAACTATGGCTACACCTTC.

This chain uses TRBV6-6 with TRBJ2-7, with 12 bases identical to TRBD2. The length of the CDR3 is 14 residues. The V segment lost 6 bases and the J segment 2 bases; nucleotides outside the gene matches: 2. CDR1 is MNHNY and CDR2 is SVGAGI in the germline V gene (reference sequence). The CDR3 reads CASRRLAGAYEQYF. In DNA form, the CDR3 reads TGTGCCAGCAGACGACTAGCGGGGGCCTACGAGCAGTACTTC.

The rearrangement links TRBV10-1 to TRBJ1-1; 9 positions match TRBD1. From germline, CDR1 is WNHNN and CDR2 SYGVQD (reference sequence). CDR3 length equals 15 residues. The junction had 3 bases not matched to a gene; V was cut back by 0 bases and J by 4 bases. As DNA, the CDR3 is TGCGCCAGCAGTGAGTCTGGGACAGGGAGCACTGAAGCTTTCTTT. It codes for CASSESGTGSTEAFF.

The rearrangement uses TRBV7-9 and TRBJ1-1, with TRBD1 matching over 7 bases. V gave up 2 bases and J gave up 1 base; unmatched junction bases: 1. CDR3 length: 14 amino acids. Germline CDR1 and CDR2: SEHNR and FQNEAQ (reference sequence). CDR3 region: CASSLRQGNTEAFF. In DNA form, the CDR3 reads TGTGCCAGCAGCTTACGACAGGGGAACACTGAAGCTTTCTTT. The full variable domain, rest sourced from reference TRBV7-9 and TRBJ1-1, is DTGVSQNPRHKITKRGQNVTFRCDPISEHNRLYWYRQTLGQGPEFLTYFQNEAQLEKSRLLSDRFSAERPKGSFSTLEIQRTEQGDSAMYLCASSLRQGNTEAFFGQGTRLTVV.

The chain uses TRBV7-9 and TRBJ2-1; 8 bases agree with TRBD2. Trimming removed 5 bases from V and 8 bases from J; junction bases left unmatched: 8. The germline V gene encodes CDR1 SEHNR and CDR2 FQNEAQ (reference sequence). The CDR3 length is 14 residues. The CDR3 coding sequence is TGTGCCAGCAGCCCCCGGGGGGGTAGGGATGAGCAGTTCTTC. Translated: CASSPRGGRDEQFF.

The V gene is TRBV30, the J gene TRBJ2-5, with D perhaps matching TRBD1 or TRBD2 (6 bases each). The CDR3 is made up of 16 amino acids. CDR1 and CDR2 (germline): GTSNPN, SVGIG (reference sequence). The V end was cut by 0 bases, the J end by 4 bases, with 18 bases between. This chain's CDR3 is CAWSVSSKGGGETQYF. The CDR3 nucleotides are TGTGCCTGGAGTGTATCGTCAAAGGGGGGCGGAGAGACCCAGTACTTC.

The rearrangement joins TRBV19 to TRBJ1-2; 7 bases match TRBD1. Germline V gives CDR1 LNHDA, CDR2 SQIVND (reference sequence). V dropped 8 bases and J dropped 5; count of bases not matched to a gene: 17. The CDR3 contains 16 residues. CDR3 loop: CASGKGAGQELYGYTF. The CDR3, as DNA: TGTGCCAGTGGAAAAGGGGCTGGACAGGAGTTATATGGCTACACCTTC.

This sequence joins TRBV9 and TRBJ2-3; TRBD1 matches at 11 bases. After removal of 5 bases from V and 4 bases from J, the junction contained 18 bases not matched to a gene. CDR1 and CDR2 from the germline V gene are SGDLS and YYNGEE. The CDR3 consists of 19 residues. The CDR3 DNA reads TGTGCCAGCAGACCAACCTTTGGACAGGGGGCTTCCGCGGCAGATACGCAGTATTTT. This translates into CASRPTFGQGASAADTQYF.

This chain connects TRBV19 to TRBJ2-5; 7 bases are a match to TRBD2. The germline V gene has CDR1 LNHDA and CDR2 SQIVND (reference sequence). This CDR3 has 15 residues. The V and J ends lost 1 base and 10 bases, in that order; junction bases with no gene match: 12. In DNA, the CDR3 is TGTGCCAGTAGTATAGTCGGCGGGGGAGCCGCCAACCAGTACTTC. Translated, it gives CASSIVGGGAANQYF.

The chain carries TRBV7-7 and TRBJ2-1, with D possibly matching TRBD2 (6 bases). Per the germline V gene, CDR1 is SSHAT and CDR2 is FNYEAQ (reference sequence). The CDR3 is 14 residues long. V lost 4 bases, J lost 4 bases, and 11 bases lay in between. This CDR3 reads CASSSGAGYNEQFF. DNA of the CDR3: TGTGCCAGCAGCTCCGGAGCGGGTTACAATGAGCAGTTCTTC.

Details on this clone: The germline gene is not matched at one end of the junction; a read error may be the cause. This chain uses TRBV10-3 with TRBJ2-7, with TRBD2 matching over 9 bases. The CDR3 has 14 residues. Per the germline V gene, CDR1 is ENHRY and CDR2 is SYGVKD. CDR3 DNA sequence: TGTGCCATCAGTAAGTCTAGCGGGGATTACGAGCAGTACTTC. Translating it yields CAISKSSGDYEQYF.

This clone was observed once. The V gene is TRBV27, the J gene TRBJ1-1; D gene uncertain. V was cut by 6 bases and J by 0 bases, with 14 bases left in between. CDR1 is MNHEY and CDR2 is SMNVEV in the germline V gene (reference sequence). The CDR3 extends over 15 amino acids. CDR3 region: CASRRAATMNTEAFF. DNA for the CDR3: TGTGCCAGCAGGAGGGCAGCAACCATGAACACTGAAGCTTTCTTT.